These 30 T cell receptor beta chains came from one sample sequenced in a study of T cells of healthy individuals. TCRdb used MiXCR to reprocess the 5' RACE reads, holding one entry per CDR3 protein. The table has around 63,000 distinct CDR3 sequences, 15% to 20% seen once. Source of these receptors: a human donor in good health.

J is TRBJ2-7 and V is TRBV28, with TRBD2 identical over 10 bases. The CDR3 has 14 amino acids. Germline assignment: CDR1 MDHEN and CDR2 SYDVKM. V shed 1 base and J 5 bases; nucleotides not matched to a gene: 2. CDR3 nucleotide sequence: TGTGCCAGCAGTTTATCTAGCGGGAGCCACGAGCAGTACTTC. Translation: CASSLSSGSHEQYF. Filled out from reference TRBV28 and TRBJ2-7, the complete variable domain reads DVKVTQSSRYLVKRTGEKVFLECVQDMDHENMFWYRQDPGLGLRLIYFSYDVKMKEKGDIPEGYSVSREKKERFSLILESASTNQTSMYLCASSLSSGSHEQYFGPGTRLTVT.

The chain combines TRBV5-1 with TRBJ2-7; D gene uncertain. The CDR3 has 12 amino acids. Germline assignment: CDR1 SGHRS and CDR2 YFSETQ. V was pared by 6 bases and J by 5 bases, with 12 bases between. CDR3 region: CASTSELDEQYF. CDR3 DNA sequence: TGCGCCAGCACTTCAGAGCTTGACGAGCAGTACTTC.

The chain is built from TRBV27 and TRBJ2-3, with 7 bases lining up with TRBD2. The V gene's germline CDR1 is MNHEY and CDR2 SMNVEV (reference sequence). J was trimmed by 2 bases and V by 6 bases; bases with no gene match: 8. The CDR3 sequence is 15 residues long. CDR3 in DNA: TGTGCCAGCAGCACAAGCGGGGAGAACACAGATACGCAGTATTTT. This translates into CASSTSGENTDTQYF.

The chain is built from TRBV29-1 and TRBJ1-2; 10 bases map to TRBD1. With 7 bases clipped from V and 2 bases from J, the junction kept 4 bases outside the gene matches. Germline V gene sequence: CDR1 SQVTM, CDR2 ANQGSEA. This CDR3 contains 13 residues. The CDR3 reads CSGGTGANYGYTF. As DNA, the CDR3 is TGCAGCGGGGGGACAGGGGCCAACTATGGCTACACCTTC.

This clonotype turned up a few times. This chain connects TRBV6-5 to TRBJ1-2; D gene ambiguous. Germline lookup yields CDR1 MNHEY and CDR2 SVGAGI. This CDR3 contains 11 residues. The V end lost 4 bases, the J end lost 4 bases, and 4 bases lay between the germline ends. The CDR3 DNA follows: TGTGCCAGCAGTTCCCCCTATGGCTACACCTTC. Translation gives CASSSPYGYTF.

This clonotype came up many times. This CDR3 is CASSLALRNEQFF. CDR3 DNA: TGTGCCAGCAGCTTAGCCCTCAGGAATGAGCAGTTCTTC. The gene calls are TRBV7-2 and TRBJ2-1; no clear D gene. Trimming left V 0 bases short and J 7 bases short, with 7 bases between. The germline V gene encodes CDR1 SGHTA and CDR2 FQGNSA. The CDR3 is made up of 13 amino acids.

The chain has TRBV7-2 and TRBJ2-3, with D possibly being TRBD2 (6 bases). This CDR3 spans 15 amino acids. V lost 5 bases and J lost 0, with 12 bases in between. Germline V gene data show CDR1 as SGHTA and CDR2 as FQGNSA. For the CDR3, the DNA is TGTGCCAGCAGCAAGGACTACCTTAGCACAGATACGCAGTATTTT. This encodes CASSKDYLSTDTQYF.

This clonotype came up many times. This chain connects TRBV19 to TRBJ2-1, with D tentatively TRBD2 (5 bases). This CDR3 contains 11 residues. V was clipped by 6 bases and J by 5 bases, with 5 bases between them. CDR1 LNHDA and CDR2 SQIVND come from the germline V gene (reference sequence). In DNA form, the CDR3 reads TGTGCCAGTAGGCGGGACAATGAGCAGTTCTTC. This translates into CASRRDNEQFF.

This clonotype has just a few counts. This chain connects TRBV29-1 to TRBJ2-5; D remains ambiguous. CDR1 and CDR2 (germline): SQVTM, ANQGSEA. V was cut by 6 bases and J by 1 base, with 12 bases left in between. CDR3 length: 13 amino acids. In nucleotides, the CDR3 is TGCAGCGTCGCTTGGGGAACCCAAGAGACCCAGTACTTC. Translation: CSVAWGTQETQYF.

The CDR3 region is CATSDPTSADTQYF. The CDR3, as DNA: TGTGCCACCAGTGATCCAACTAGCGCCGATACGCAGTATTTT. The chain links TRBV24-1 to TRBJ2-3; 7 nucleotides agree with TRBD2. The germline CDR1 and CDR2 sequences are KGHDR and SFDVKD. The trim removed 3 bases at V and 6 bases at J, leaving 5 bases unmatched. The CDR3 contains 14 residues.

This clonotype was counted many times. This chain uses TRBV9 with TRBJ2-1; TRBD1 is a possible D gene (6 bases). From germline, CDR1 is SGDLS and CDR2 YYNGEE. The CDR3 totals 16 residues. Trimming cost V 3 bases and J 3 bases, with 16 bases left between them. CDR3 coding DNA: TGTGCCAGCAGCGCTTATGCCGGACAGAGCTACAATGAGCAGTTCTTC. Protein sequence: CASSAYAGQSYNEQFF.

The chain uses TRBV20-1 and TRBJ2-1, with D possibly called TRBD1 or TRBD2 (5 bases each). V was pared by 5 bases and J by 10 bases, with 15 bases between. Germline V lookup: CDR1 DFQATT, CDR2 SNEGSKA (reference sequence). CDR3 length: 12 amino acids. This CDR3 reads CSAGRGTGEQFF. For the CDR3, the DNA is TGCAGTGCTGGGCGAGGGACGGGGGAGCAGTTCTTC.

Many counts were recorded for this clonotype. The chain uses TRBV5-1 and TRBJ1-1; D gene unclear. Per germline, CDR1 SGHRS and CDR2 YFSETQ. Trimming took off 0 bases at V and 8 bases at J, with 8 bases between the two ends. The CDR3 has 12 residues. CDR3 sequence: CASSLALGEAFF. The CDR3 DNA reads as TGCGCCAGCAGCTTGGCCCTAGGGGAAGCTTTCTTT.

In the case of this clonotype: This could be a read error, since a much larger clone is one nucleotide away. V is TRBV4-2 and J is TRBJ2-3, with a tentative D call TRBD1 (5 bases). This CDR3 region has 11 residues. CDR1 and CDR2 from the germline V gene are LGHNA and YNFKEQ. The CDR3 region is CVSRGTDTQYF. The CDR3 DNA is TGTGTCAGCAGGGGCACAGATACGCAGTATTTT.

This clonotype was seen many times. The chain joins TRBV7-9 to TRBJ2-2; 8 bases are a match to TRBD2. Germline V gene data show CDR1 as SEHNR and CDR2 as FQNEAQ (reference sequence). This CDR3 is 16 amino acids long. The V and J ends lost 5 bases and 1 base, in that order; junction bases with no gene match: 6. CDR3 region: CASSMRLARNTGELFF. CDR3 DNA: TGTGCCAGCAGCATGCGACTAGCGAGGAACACCGGGGAGCTGTTTTTT.

This clonotype was counted at least ten times. The junction shows a germline mismatch at one end, possibly a read error. The chain uses TRBV29-1 and TRBJ2-7, with 8 positions matching TRBD1. Germline CDR1 reads SQVTM; CDR2 reads ANQGSEA. This CDR3 contains 16 residues. CDR3 nucleotide sequence: TGCAGCGTTCAAGACAGGGGAAGGATTGTTTCCTACGAGCAGTACTTC. Translated: CSVQDRGRIVSYEQYF.

This rearrangement joins TRBV2 to TRBJ2-7; no clear D gene. Trimming took off 0 bases at V and 2 bases at J, with 11 bases between the two ends. CDR1 and CDR2 from the germline V gene are SNHLY and FYNNEI. This CDR3 comprises 15 residues. The CDR3: CASSEALGRAYEQYF. The DNA of the CDR3 is TGTGCCAGCAGTGAAGCGCTTGGCCGAGCCTACGAGCAGTACTTC.

The V gene is TRBV5-4, the J gene TRBJ2-5, with TRBD2 matching over 11 bases. Germline lookup yields CDR1 SGHNT and CDR2 YYREEE (reference sequence). V was clipped by 3 bases and J by 1 base; unmatched bases: 5. This CDR3 region has 16 residues. For the CDR3, the DNA is TGTGCCAGCAGCTCAATAGCGGGGGGGTTCCAAGAGACCCAGTACTTC. Amino acid sequence: CASSSIAGGFQETQYF.

This clonotype was seen more than once but under ten times. V usage is TRBV4-2 and J usage is TRBJ2-1; D is possibly TRBD2 (6 bases). Germline V gene lookup returns CDR1 LGHNA and CDR2 YNFKEQ. This CDR3 has 13 amino acids. Trimming took off 4 bases at V and 8 bases at J, with 12 bases between the two ends. The CDR3: CASSPTSFDEQFF. CDR3 DNA sequence: TGTGCCAGCAGCCCGACTAGTTTCGATGAGCAGTTCTTC.

This clonotype was counted between two and nine times. The V call is TRBV7-3, the J call TRBJ2-3; 8 bases are shared with TRBD1. Germline V gives CDR1 SGHTA, CDR2 FQGTGA. CDR3 length equals 14 residues. V shed 5 bases and J 5 bases; nucleotides not matched to a gene: 6. The CDR3 DNA is TGTGCCAGCAGCCCGACAGGGGTAATAGATACGCAGTATTTT. Translating gives CASSPTGVIDTQYF. Full variable domain (rest looked up from reference TRBV7-3 and TRBJ2-3): GAGVSQTPSNKVTEKGKYVELRCDPISGHTALYWYRQSLGQGPEFLIYFQGTGAADDSGLPNDRFFAVRPEGSVSTLKIQRTERGDSAVYLCASSPTGVIDTQYFGPGTRLTVL.

Only a few counts were recorded for this clonotype. The V call is TRBV20-1, the J call TRBJ2-7, with 12 bases identical to TRBD2. Germline V CDR1 and CDR2: DFQATT, SNEGSKA (reference sequence). This CDR3 contains 17 residues. Germline trimming cut 0 bases from V and 5 bases from J; bases unmatched to any gene: 11. The CDR3 reads CSARDPRLAGVAHEQYF. CDR3 bases: TGCAGTGCTAGAGACCCCAGACTAGCGGGAGTGGCGCACGAGCAGTACTTC.

This clonotype was observed at least ten times. The J gene is TRBJ1-1, the V gene TRBV10-3; 8 bases are shared with TRBD1. V shed 6 bases and J 1 base; nucleotides not matched to a gene: 7. Germline CDR1 reads ENHRY; CDR2 reads SYGVKD. CDR3 length: 15 residues. CDR3 loop: CAIRGQDKGNTEAFF. For the CDR3, the DNA is TGTGCCATCAGGGGACAGGATAAGGGGAACACTGAAGCTTTCTTT.

This clonotype was counted at least ten times. CDR3 bases: TGTGCCAGTAGCCGGACCTATCTAGCGGGTACTAACAATGAGCAGTTCTTC. The encoded protein is CASSRTYLAGTNNEQFF. The chain has TRBV19 and TRBJ2-1; 8 bases align to TRBD2. After removal of 6 bases from V and 5 bases from J, the junction contained 15 bases not matched to a gene. The germline gives CDR1 LNHDA, CDR2 SQIVND (reference sequence). The CDR3 spans 17 residues.

A single count supports this clonotype. The rearrangement uses TRBV5-1 and TRBJ2-7, with 10 bases lining up with TRBD2. The V gene's germline CDR1 is SGHRS and CDR2 YFSETQ. V lost 4 bases to trimming and J lost 0 bases; unmatched junction nucleotides: 4. The CDR3 consists of 15 residues. In DNA form, the CDR3 reads TGCGCCAGCAGCATTCTAGCGGGGGCCTCCTACGAGCAGTACTTC. Its translation: CASSILAGASYEQYF. The variable domain in full, completed from reference TRBV5-1 and TRBJ2-7, reads KAGVTQTPRYLIKTRGQQVTLSCSPISGHRSVSWYQQTPGQGLQFLFEYFSETQRNKGNFPGRFSGRQFSNSRSEMNVSTLELGDSALYLCASSILAGASYEQYFGPGTRLTVT.

This clonotype was picked up many times. The V gene is TRBV20-1, the J gene TRBJ2-3; tentative D call: TRBD1 (6 bases). Trimming cost V 6 bases and J 0 bases, with 19 bases left between them. From germline, CDR1 is DFQATT and CDR2 SNEGSKA (reference sequence). The CDR3 has 16 amino acids. The CDR3 sequence is CSAEESGTRSTDTQYF. In DNA, the CDR3 is TGCAGTGCGGAGGAATCGGGGACACGCAGCACAGATACGCAGTATTTT.

The rearrangement joins TRBV2 to TRBJ2-7; 10 bases are shared with TRBD2. The germline V gene encodes CDR1 SNHLY and CDR2 FYNNEI. V gave up 6 bases and J gave up 0 bases; unmatched junction bases: 2. The CDR3 spans 14 residues. Here the CDR3 DNA reads TGTGCCAGCAGCGGGACTAGCGACTCCTACGAGCAGTACTTC. Its translation: CASSGTSDSYEQYF.

This clonotype came up many times. The chain combines TRBV5-1 with TRBJ1-3; D is undetermined. In germline, CDR1 is SGHRS, CDR2 YFSETQ. V gave up 0 bases and J gave up 3 bases, with 1 base separating them. The CDR3 is 12 residues long. In DNA, the CDR3 is TGCGCCAGCAGCTTGGATGGAAACACCATATATTTT. The encoded protein is CASSLDGNTIYF.

This clonotype was found a few times. The chain has TRBV4-1 and TRBJ2-3; 9 positions match TRBD2. J gave up 4 bases and V 2 bases, and 4 bases lay outside the gene matches. Germline V gives CDR1 MGHRA, CDR2 YSYEKL. The CDR3 spans 15 residues. The DNA of the CDR3 is TGCGCCAGCAGCCAAAATAGCGGGAGCGCAGATACGCAGTATTTT. Protein sequence: CASSQNSGSADTQYF.

This clonotype was seen a handful of times. V is TRBV12-3 or TRBV12-4 and J is TRBJ1-2; TRBD1 aligns across 8 bases. The CDR3 length is 13 residues. J was trimmed by 8 bases and V by 5 bases; bases with no gene match: 7. The CDR3 region has the DNA TGTGCCAGCAGTGGACAGGGACTCATCGGCTACACCTTC. As protein: CASSGQGLIGYTF.

The chain combines TRBV4-2 with TRBJ2-1; D is possibly TRBD2 (5 bases). Looked up from germline, CDR1 is LGHNA and CDR2 is YNFKEQ. The CDR3 is 17 residues long. Trimming left V 0 bases short and J 2 bases short, with 14 bases between. The CDR3 bases are TGTGCCAGCAGCCAAGATGTAGGTAGCGCCACCTACAATGAGCAGTTCTTC. Residues: CASSQDVGSATYNEQFF.